These 8 T cell receptor beta chains were sequenced from one sample in a study of T-cell memory formation after mild COVID-19. Via MiXCR, TCRdb re-called the 5' RACE reads, giving one row per CDR3 protein. The table includes about 350,000 distinct CDR3 sequences, roughly an eighth detected once. Sequenced material: PBMCs or a T cell subset sorted from them (not recorded which). These receptor sequences come from a man younger than 35 who had mild COVID-19 (a few samples of this study predate the infection). Cell type and time point are not known.

Only a few counts were recorded for this clonotype. The chain links TRBV20-1 to TRBJ2-7, with 7 bases that match TRBD1. CDR3 length: 12 residues. Germline V gene data show CDR1 as DFQATT and CDR2 as SNEGSKA (reference sequence). With 5 bases clipped from V and 2 bases from J, the junction kept 3 bases outside the gene matches. The CDR3 reads CSAGDSTYEQYF. DNA of the CDR3: TGCAGTGCTGGGGACAGCACCTACGAGCAGTACTTC.

This clonotype was counted a few times. This chain joins TRBV12-3 or TRBV12-4 and TRBJ1-2; no clear D. V was pared by 4 bases and J by 8 bases, with 14 bases between. This CDR3 is 13 amino acids long. The CDR3 loop is CASSWSTSRGYTF. The CDR3 DNA sequence: TGTGCCAGCAGTTGGTCGACTTCTAGGGGCTACACCTTC.

There are a few counts of this clonotype. The chain employs TRBV7-8 and TRBJ2-6; D call uncertain. The ends were cut back, 6 bases at V and 4 bases at J, with 10 bases in the middle. This CDR3 comprises 14 residues. Germline values: CDR1 SGHVS, CDR2 FQNEAQ. The CDR3 protein is CASRSDRGANVLTF. For the CDR3, the DNA is TGTGCCAGCAGAAGTGATCGGGGGGCCAACGTCCTGACTTTC. Looking up the rest from reference TRBV7-8 and TRBJ2-6 gives the full variable domain: GAGVSQSPRYKVAKRGQDVALRCDPISGHVSLFWYQQALGQGPEFLTYFQNEAQLDKSGLPSDRFFAERPEGSVSTLKIQRTQQEDSAVYLCASRSDRGANVLTFGAGSRLTVL.

This clonotype showed up many times. V gene TRBV15 combines with J gene TRBJ2-1; D is ambiguous. The germline gives CDR1 LNHNV, CDR2 YYDKDF (reference sequence). The CDR3 loop spans 14 amino acids. V was pared by 3 bases and J by 0 bases, with 6 bases between. The CDR3 DNA sequence: TGTGCCACCAGCAGTCAGAGCTCCTACAATGAGCAGTTCTTC. Translation: CATSSQSSYNEQFF.

The rearrangement links TRBV20-1 to TRBJ2-3; D unresolved. The CDR3 covers 13 residues. V shed 3 bases and J shed 4 bases, with 11 bases lying between them. Per germline, CDR1 DFQATT and CDR2 SNEGSKA (reference sequence). The CDR3 bases are TGCAGTGCTAGGTTCTGGATGGCAGATACGCAGTATTTT. It codes for CSARFWMADTQYF.

The genes are TRBV9 and TRBJ2-7; 7 bases align to TRBD1. The trim removed 0 bases at V and 0 bases at J, leaving 3 bases unmatched. Germline assignment: CDR1 SGDLS and CDR2 YYNGEE. The CDR3 length is 15 residues. The CDR3 spells CASSVGGTASYEQYF. The CDR3 bases are TGTGCCAGCAGCGTAGGAGGGACAGCCTCCTACGAGCAGTACTTC.

This clonotype has just a few counts. V gene TRBV7-9 combines with J gene TRBJ2-5; either TRBD1 or TRBD2 may fit D (5 bases each). Germline V gene data show CDR1 as SEHNR and CDR2 as FQNEAQ (reference sequence). The CDR3 spans 14 residues. V lost 8 bases and J 5 bases, leaving 18 bases between the germline ends. Here the CDR3 DNA reads TGTGCCAGCGGACGTACTTTAGAGGGGGAGACCCAGTACTTC. This sequence encodes CASGRTLEGETQYF.

There are a few counts of this clonotype. The genes are TRBV6-5 and TRBJ1-1, with TRBD1 matching over 8 bases. The trim removed 2 bases at V and 1 base at J, leaving 0 bases unmatched. CDR3 length: 14 amino acids. Germline V gene data show CDR1 as MNHEY and CDR2 as SVGAGI. The CDR3, as DNA: TGTGCCAGCAGTTACGGGACAGGGAACACTGAAGCTTTCTTT. Protein sequence: CASSYGTGNTEAFF.